These T cell receptor beta chains were read from a single sample in a study of spatial heterogeneity in lung cancer. TCRdb fed the 5' RACE reads into MiXCR, producing one record per CDR3 protein. The sample has roughly 99,000 distinct CDR3 sequences; approximately 19% are singletons. The source material was PBMCs, sampled at follow-up. These TCRs come from a male donor with early-stage non-small cell lung cancer. Both conserved end residues are part of each CDR3. Where a row states a size, it is once, few, many or the class of an expanded clone; other rows omit it.

clone size	V gene	J gene	CDR3 protein
NA	TRBV5-1	TRBJ2-3	CASSLPSTDTQYF
many	TRBV3-1	TRBJ1-2	CASSQKQGGYGYTF
NA	TRBV3-1	TRBJ2-6	CASSQGGTAFSGANVLTF
NA	TRBV20-1	TRBJ1-5	CSASDLGRRPERPQHF
NA	TRBV15	TRBJ2-3	CATSRTPTGTFGDTQYF
NA	TRBV4-2	TRBJ1-2	CASSQDRRTEGYTF
NA	TRBV27	TRBJ1-2	CASSLGTGFNYGYTF
few	TRBV18	TRBJ2-2	CASSPSQSNTGELFF
few	TRBV20-1	TRBJ1-2	CSAMRGARGYTF
few	TRBV20-1	TRBJ2-3	CSARDSGTDTQYF
NA	TRBV19	TRBJ1-5	CASRQGWGQPQHF
NA	TRBV5-1	TRBJ1-1	CASKRGRTEAFF
NA	TRBV9	TRBJ1-2	CASSVEGTGAGYTF
NA	TRBV4-1	TRBJ2-1	CASSPDRLRDNEQFF
NA	TRBV6-1	TRBJ2-3	CASTATLVVPGTQYF
few	TRBV3-1	TRBJ2-2	CASSRQRDLLDTGELFF
few	TRBV20-1	TRBJ1-4	CSAPSGGEKLFF
NA	TRBV5-1	TRBJ2-7	CASSLDRGISYEQYF
many	TRBV5-1	TRBJ2-1	CASTGGSYNEQFF
NA	TRBV6-5	TRBJ1-2	CASREQGVYGYTF
NA	TRBV20-1	TRBJ2-3	CSFMKRDTPPLDTQYF
few	TRBV5-1	TRBJ1-4	CASSSGQEEKLFF
NA	TRBV24-1	TRBJ1-1	CATSEARGDRTEAFF
few	TRBV6-5	TRBJ1-2	CASRGPNYGYTF
many	TRBV12-3/TRBV12-4	TRBJ1-4	CASSRGGSNEKLFF
few	TRBV6-5	TRBJ1-3	CASSIRDSSSGNTIYF
few	TRBV29-1	TRBJ1-1	CSVEAQVGAEAFF
many	TRBV30	TRBJ2-7	CACWDRGKPYEQYF